These T cell receptor beta chains were read from a single sample in a study of blood T cell repertoires in COVID-19. The repertoire was sequenced with immunoSEQ multiplex PCR; TCRdb's copy has only in-frame clones and lacks some. The data contain tens of thousands of clones, approximately 84% of them seen just once; the ten biggest clones take up around a sixth. Material: peripheral blood. The receptors originated from a man aged 65 to 79 with active COVID-19. CDR3s include the opening cysteine and the closing phenylalanine or tryptophan. D genes are given only for firm matches. Size tells how often a clone was seen (once, few, many) or the class of an expanded clone, and some rows leave it out.

v_gene	d_gene	abundance	j_gene	CDR3aa	CDR3nt
TRBV5-6	TRBD1	NA	TRBJ2-2	CASSSKAGQGGIGELFF	TGTGCCAGCAGCTCGAAGGCCGGACAGGGTGGAATCGGGGAGCTGTTTTTT
TRBV3-1/TRBV3-2	NA	NA	TRBJ2-1	CASSQEHPPTRNEQFF	TGTGCCAGCAGCCAAGAACACCCGCCCACGAGGAATGAGCAGTTCTTC
TRBV19	NA	NA	TRBJ1-1	CASSILQGLGTEAFF	TGTGCCAGTAGTATCTTACAGGGCCTGGGCACTGAAGCTTTCTTT
TRBV11-2	NA	NA	TRBJ2-5	CASSLGQRETQYF	TGTGCCAGCAGCTTGGGCCAACGAGAGACCCAGTACTTC
TRBV2	TRBD2	NA	TRBJ2-1	CASSVAGGTNEQFF	TGTGCCAGCAGTGTAGCGGGAGGTACCAATGAGCAGTTCTTC
TRBV7-2	TRBD1	NA	TRBJ1-2	CASSLTSPGQGDGYTF	TGTGCCAGCAGCTTAACGTCTCCGGGACAGGGTGATGGCTACACCTTC
TRBV6-5	TRBD1	few	TRBJ1-6	CASSQDRASSPLHF	TGTGCCAGCAGCCAGGACAGGGCGAGTTCACCCCTCCACTTT
TRBV7-2	TRBD1	NA	TRBJ2-5	CASSLAVNRGRETQYF	TGTGCCAGCAGCTTAGCGGTGAACAGGGGGCGGGAGACCCAGTACTTC
TRBV7-6	TRBD1	NA	TRBJ2-3	CASSLGGRGPTDTQYF	TGTGCCAGCAGCCTAGGGGGCCGAGGACCTACAGATACGCAGTATTTT
TRBV7-2	NA	NA	TRBJ2-5	CASSFNRGKETQYF	TGTGCCAGCAGCTTTAATAGGGGGAAAGAGACCCAGTACTTC
TRBV7-2	NA	few	TRBJ1-4	CASSFRATNEKLFF	TGTGCCAGCAGCTTCAGGGCAACTAATGAAAAACTGTTTTTT
TRBV11-2	NA	NA	TRBJ2-1	CASSLGRVTVYEQFF	TGTGCCAGCAGCTTAGGCAGGGTCACAGTCTATGAGCAGTTCTTC
TRBV4-2	TRBD2	NA	TRBJ2-2	CASSQASGRAPGELFF	TGTGCCAGCAGCCAGGCCAGCGGGAGGGCCCCCGGGGAGCTGTTTTTT
TRBV7-9	NA	NA	TRBJ2-1	CASSLGGPRVYNEQFF	TGTGCCAGCAGCTTAGGGGGTCCCAGGGTCTACAATGAGCAGTTCTTC
TRBV6-2/TRBV6-3	TRBD1	NA	TRBJ1-1	CASSTTGAAFF	TGTGCCAGCAGTACGACAGGGGCCGCTTTCTTT